This note documents a single T cell receptor beta chain sequence. Its antigen is unknown. The sample is drawn from a study of T cell responses to AZD1222 COVID-19 vaccine. CDR1 SGHNT and CDR2 YENEEA come from the germline V gene. There are 15 residues in the CDR3. Trimming removed 5 bases from V and 5 bases from J; junction bases left unmatched: 8. Assay: immunoSEQ multiplex PCR; the TCRdb copy retains only in-frame clones and omits some. The sample yields 150,000 to 200,000 clones, about 91% seen once. Study outcomes and limitations: At baseline, just 6 or 7 AZD1222 recipients tested seropositive.

This clonotype originated in an adult in good health. The chain is built from TRBV11-3 and TRBJ2-1; TRBD2 agrees at 8 bases. This specimen consisted of peripheral blood, obtained on day 0 of MenACWY control vaccination. This CDR3 reads CASSPSGRAHNEQFF. The CDR3 DNA follows: TGTGCCAGCAGCCCCTCCGGGAGGGCCCACAATGAGCAGTTCTTC.